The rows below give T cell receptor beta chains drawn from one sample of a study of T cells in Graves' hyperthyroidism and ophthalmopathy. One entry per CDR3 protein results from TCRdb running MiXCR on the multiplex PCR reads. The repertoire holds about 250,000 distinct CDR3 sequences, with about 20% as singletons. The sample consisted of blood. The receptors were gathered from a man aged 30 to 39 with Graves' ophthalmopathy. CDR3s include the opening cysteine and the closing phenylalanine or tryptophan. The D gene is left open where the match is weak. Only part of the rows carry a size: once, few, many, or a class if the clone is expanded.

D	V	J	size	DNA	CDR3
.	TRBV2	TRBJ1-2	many	TGTGCCAGCAAGGAGGGGCCCCTCTATGGCTACACCTTC	CASKEGPLYGYTF
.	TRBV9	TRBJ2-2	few	TGTGCCAGCAGCGTGGCCGGAGGGTCCGGGGAGCTGTTTTTT	CASSVAGGSGELFF
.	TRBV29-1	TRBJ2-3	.	TGCAGCGTTAGGGGGGCCCGTACGGGGAGCACAGATACGCAGTATTTT	CSVRGARTGSTDTQYF
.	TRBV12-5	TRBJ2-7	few	TGTGCTAGTGGTTTGGTACTAAGTCTAGGTGATTCCTACGAGCAGTACTTC	CASGLVLSLGDSYEQYF
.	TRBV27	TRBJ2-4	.	TGTGCCAGCAGTTTCAGCAGGGTGGGTGACATTCAGTACTTC	CASSFSRVGDIQYF
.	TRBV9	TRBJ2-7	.	TGTGCCAGCAGCGTAGGACCAGGCAACGAGCAGTACTTC	CASSVGPGNEQYF
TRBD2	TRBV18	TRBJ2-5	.	TGTGCCAGCTCACCAGCTAGCGGGGGAGAGACCCAGTACTTC	CASSPASGGETQYF
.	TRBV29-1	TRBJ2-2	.	TGCAGCGTTGACGGCGGGACCAAGAGCACCGGGGAGCTGTTTTTT	CSVDGGTKSTGELFF
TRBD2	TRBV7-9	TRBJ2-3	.	TGTGCCAGCAGCTTAGATGGGGGCGGGAGGGCAGATACGCAGTATTTT	CASSLDGGGRADTQYF
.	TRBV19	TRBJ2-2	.	TGTGCCAGTAGTATAGAGGGGGCCACCGGGGAGCTGTTTTTT	CASSIEGATGELFF
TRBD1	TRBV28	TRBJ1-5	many	TGTGCCAGCAGTCCGTCATTACAGGGGGTTCAGCCCCAGCATTTT	CASSPSLQGVQPQHF
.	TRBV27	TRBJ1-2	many	TGTGCCAGCAGGCCGATCGATAGTCGCTCGTATGGCTACACCTTC	CASRPIDSRSYGYTF
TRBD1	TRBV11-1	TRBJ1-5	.	TGTGCCAGCAGTACAGGGGGCAAGGATCAGCCCCAGCATTTT	CASSTGGKDQPQHF
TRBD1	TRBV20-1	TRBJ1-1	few	TGCAGTGCTAGCGGACAGGGGTTTCTGGATGAAGCTTTCTTT	CSASGQGFLDEAFF
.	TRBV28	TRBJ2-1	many	TGTGCCAGCAGTTTTAATCGGCTGCCGGACCGTATTGACAATGAGCAGTTCTTC	CASSFNRLPDRIDNEQFF
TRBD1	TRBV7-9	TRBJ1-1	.	TGTGCCAGCAGCTCCGGTTTGGGGACAGGGAACACTGAAGCTTTCTTT	CASSSGLGTGNTEAFF
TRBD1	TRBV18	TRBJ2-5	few	TGTGCCAGCTCACCAGAGACAGGGGCCGGGACCCAGTACTTC	CASSPETGAGTQYF
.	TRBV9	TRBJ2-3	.	TGTGCCAGCAGCGCCAGAGGGGGCGGGATTAGTACAGATACGCAGTATTTT	CASSARGGGISTDTQYF
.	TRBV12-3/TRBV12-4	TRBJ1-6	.	TGTGCCAGCAGTCCCAGCACTTCGCCCCTCCACTTT	CASSPSTSPLHF
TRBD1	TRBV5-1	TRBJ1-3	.	TGCGCCAGCAGCCGAGGACAGGGGCACAGCTCTGGAAACACCATATATTTT	CASSRGQGHSSGNTIYF
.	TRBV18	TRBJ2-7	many	TGTGCCAGCTCATTGGATAGCGAGCAGTACTTC	CASSLDSEQYF
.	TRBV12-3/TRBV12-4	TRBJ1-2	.	TGTGCCAGCAGTTATCTCCAGGGAGTGAACTATGGCTACACCTTC	CASSYLQGVNYGYTF
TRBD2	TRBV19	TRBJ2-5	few	TGTGCCAGTAGTTTCGTCGGACTAGCGGGTATCCAAGAGACCCAGTACTTC	CASSFVGLAGIQETQYF
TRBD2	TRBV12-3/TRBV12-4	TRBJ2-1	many	TGTGCCAGCAGTTGGACTAGCGGGAAGGTCTACAATGAGCAGTTCTTC	CASSWTSGKVYNEQFF
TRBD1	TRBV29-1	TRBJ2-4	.	TGCAGCGTTCCAATCCCGGGACAGGGAGGCAACATTCAGTACTTC	CSVPIPGQGGNIQYF
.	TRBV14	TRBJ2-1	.	TGTGCCAGCAGCCAAGACGACCCCTGGCGCGGGAATGAGCAGTTCTTC	CASSQDDPWRGNEQFF
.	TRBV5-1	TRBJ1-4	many	TGCGCCAGCAGCTTGGACGGCCCGGGTATGGGAAAACTGTTTTTT	CASSLDGPGMGKLFF
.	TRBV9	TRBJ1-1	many	TGTGCCAGCACCGGAGGATCAGGCACTAACACTGAAGCTTTCTTT	CASTGGSGTNTEAFF
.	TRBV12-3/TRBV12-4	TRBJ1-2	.	TGTGCCAGCTACTCAAAGGGGGAGCTCTACTATGGCTACACCTTC	CASYSKGELYYGYTF
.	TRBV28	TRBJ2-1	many	TGTGCCAGCAGCTCTACCATAGCGTTCTCCTACAATGAGCAGTTCTTC	CASSSTIAFSYNEQFF
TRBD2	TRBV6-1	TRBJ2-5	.	TGTGCCAGCAGTACGGGGACTACGGGAGGTTGGGCGCACTTC	CASSTGTTGGWAHF
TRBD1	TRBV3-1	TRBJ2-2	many	TGTGCCAGCAGCCCCAGGACAGGGGTAACCGGGGAGCTGTTTTTT	CASSPRTGVTGELFF
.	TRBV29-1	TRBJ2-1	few	TGCAGCGTTGAAGGGGGATCCTACAATGAGCAGTTCTTC	CSVEGGSYNEQFF
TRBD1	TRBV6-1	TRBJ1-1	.	TGTGCCAGCCGACAAACAGGGGTCATGAACACTGAAGCTTTCTTT	CASRQTGVMNTEAFF
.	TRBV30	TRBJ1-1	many	TGTGCCTGGAGGGAAACAGGGTCGGCTGCTGAAGCTTTCTTT	CAWRETGSAAEAFF
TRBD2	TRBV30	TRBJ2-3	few	TGTGCCTGGAGTGTACTCGGGACTAGCTGGGGTCCAGATACGCAGTATTTT	CAWSVLGTSWGPDTQYF
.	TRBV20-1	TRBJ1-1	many	TGCAGTGCTATAGGGTTTGACGCCAGTGGCACTGAAGCTTTCTTT	CSAIGFDASGTEAFF
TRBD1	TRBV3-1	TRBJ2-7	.	TGTGCCAGCACCTCGGGACAGGGGCGGAAGCAGTACTTC	CASTSGQGRKQYF
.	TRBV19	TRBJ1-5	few	TGTGCCAGTAGTATAGTAGGCTGGTCAGGGAAGCCCCAGCATTTT	CASSIVGWSGKPQHF
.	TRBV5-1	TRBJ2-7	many	TGCGCCAGCAGCTTGGTGGCGGCGACCTACGAGCAGTACTTC	CASSLVAATYEQYF
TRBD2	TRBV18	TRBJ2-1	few	TGTGCCAGCTCCCCCGGGCGGGAGAATGAGCAGTTCTTC	CASSPGRENEQFF
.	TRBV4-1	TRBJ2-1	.	TGCGCCAGCAGCCAAGATGGGACGAGCTCCTACAATGAGCAGTTCTTC	CASSQDGTSSYNEQFF
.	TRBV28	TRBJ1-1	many	TGTGCCAGCGACTCGCAGAACACTGAAGCTTTCTTT	CASDSQNTEAFF
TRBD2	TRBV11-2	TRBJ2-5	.	TGTGCCAGCAGCCTAGGGTTACTAGCGGGAAAAGAGACCCAGTACTTC	CASSLGLLAGKETQYF
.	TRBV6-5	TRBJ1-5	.	TGTGCCAGCAGTTACTCGATGCAGCCTAATCAGCCCCAGCATTTT	CASSYSMQPNQPQHF
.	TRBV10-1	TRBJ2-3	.	TGCGCCAGCAGTGAGTCAGGGCGCGCGGGGATTACCACAGATACGCAGTATTTT	CASSESGRAGITTDTQYF
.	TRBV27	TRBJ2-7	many	TGTGCCAGCAGTTTTAGGACAGGGGGGTCACTAGCGGGTTCCTACGAGCAGTACTTC	CASSFRTGGSLAGSYEQYF
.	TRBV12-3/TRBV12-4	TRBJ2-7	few	TGTGCCAGCAGTAAGGGCCTTAGCTCCTACGAGCAGTACTTC	CASSKGLSSYEQYF
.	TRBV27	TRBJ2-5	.	TGTGCCAGCAGTAGTTACTCCGGGACTTTTACGGAGACCCAGTACTTC	CASSSYSGTFTETQYF
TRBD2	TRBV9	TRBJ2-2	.	TGTGCCAGCAGCGTTAGAGTAGCGGGAGCAGGCACCGGGGAGCTGTTTTTT	CASSVRVAGAGTGELFF
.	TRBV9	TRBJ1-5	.	TGTGCCAGCAGCGTAGAGCTAGCCAGCACAGATACGCAGCATTTT	CASSVELASTDTQHF
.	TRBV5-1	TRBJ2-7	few	TGCGCCAGCAGCTTGCCTGTCGGAGGGGCGAAGCAGTACTTC	CASSLPVGGAKQYF
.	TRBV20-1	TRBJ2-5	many	TGCAGTGCTAGTAGTCTCCAGGGAGAGACCCAGTACTTC	CSASSLQGETQYF
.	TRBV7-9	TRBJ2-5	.	TGTGCCAGCAGCTTAGTTAACCCGGGAGTGGAGACCCAGTACTTC	CASSLVNPGVETQYF
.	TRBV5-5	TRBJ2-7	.	TGTGCCAGCAGCTTGGCAGGGGATATTGCCTCGGGAGAGCAGTACTTC	CASSLAGDIASGEQYF
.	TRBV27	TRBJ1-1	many	TGTGCCAGCAGTAATCTCGGGGGGCCAACTGAAGCTTTCTTT	CASSNLGGPTEAFF
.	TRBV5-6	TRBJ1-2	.	TGTGCCAGCAGCGGAAGGGGGTCCCGAGATGGCTACACCTTC	CASSGRGSRDGYTF
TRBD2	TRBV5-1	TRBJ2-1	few	TGCGCCAGCAGCCTCCTAGCGGGAGAAACGAATGAGCAGTTCTTC	CASSLLAGETNEQFF
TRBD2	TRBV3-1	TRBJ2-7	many	TGTGCCAGCAGCCAAGATTTGGCGGGGGATTCCTACGAGCAGTACTTC	CASSQDLAGDSYEQYF